These 3 T cell receptor beta chains were sequenced from one sample in a study of STAT5B mutations in CD4+ large granular lymphocyte leukemia. Sequencing used immunoSEQ multiplex PCR; TCRdb keeps in-frame clones, though not all of them. The sample includes 25,000 to 30,000 clones, under 90% seen only once; the top ten take 0.25% to 0.35%. Sequences were obtained from CD4+ T cells from blood buffy coats. The receptor set was obtained from a human donor in good health.

The V gene is TRBV7-9, the J gene TRBJ2-3, with unresolved D. The CDR3 is 14 amino acids. Trimming shortened V by 6 bases and J by 3 bases, and 13 bases separated the two germline ends. Germline V gene sequence: CDR1 SEHNR, CDR2 FQNEAQ (reference sequence). CDR3 sequence reads: CASSRNLWTDTQYF. CDR3 coding DNA: TGTGCCAGCAGTCGAAACCTATGGACAGATACGCAGTATTTT. Full variable domain (missing parts from reference TRBV7-9 and TRBJ2-3): DTGVSQNPRHKITKRGQNVTFRCDPISEHNRLYWYRQTLGQGPEFLTYFQNEAQLEKSRLLSDRFSAERPKGSFSTLEIQRTEQGDSAMYLCASSRNLWTDTQYFGPGTRLTVL.

The chain's CDR3 is CASSYLAGRNGYTF. The CDR3 DNA reads TGTGCCAGCAGTTACTTGGCAGGGCGGAATGGCTACACCTTC. The chain uses TRBV6-5 and TRBJ1-2; D is possibly TRBD1 (5 bases). V lost 1 base and J lost 6, with 12 bases in between. The CDR3 covers 14 residues. CDR1 is MNHEY, CDR2 SVGAGI, per germline.

The genes are TRBV27 and TRBJ2-1; D might be TRBD1 (5 bases). The V and J ends lost 3 bases and 7 bases respectively, with 10 bases between them. The CDR3 sequence is 13 residues long. Germline V gene lookup returns CDR1 MNHEY and CDR2 SMNVEV (reference sequence). The DNA of the CDR3 is TGTGCCAGCAGTTTTTTTAAGGGGAATGAGCAGTTCTTC. The encoded protein is CASSFFKGNEQFF.